These 6 T cell receptor beta chains share one sample of origin, sequenced in a study of blood T cell repertoires in COVID-19. Sequenced by immunoSEQ multiplex PCR; TCRdb stores in-frame clones only, minus some. The sample carries roughly 230,000 clones, roughly 86% recorded once. Sequenced: PBMCs or T cells enriched from blood (not recorded which). Every receptor here comes from a woman aged 25 to 39 with acute COVID-19.

V and J are TRBV29-1 and TRBJ1-5, with 7 bases fitting TRBD1. Looked up from germline, CDR1 is SQVTM and CDR2 is ANQGSEA. The CDR3 is 13 amino acids. Losses at the gene ends were 8 bases for V and 6 bases for J; bases not matched to a gene: 10. The CDR3 region has the DNA TGCAGCATCAGACAGGGTCGTTCTCAGCCCCAGCATTTT. Amino acids: CSIRQGRSQPQHF.

In DNA form, the CDR3 reads TGTGCCTGGAGTGTTACTGACCAGCGGGCTTTCTTT. This encodes CAWSVTDQRAFF. This chain links TRBV30 with TRBJ1-1; D is unresolved. The length of the CDR3 is 12 residues. V lost 0 bases to trimming and J lost 11 bases, with 13 bases between them. The V gene's germline CDR1 is GTSNPN and CDR2 SVGIG (reference sequence).

The chain links TRBV10-3 to TRBJ1-1; 7 bases fit TRBD1. This CDR3 comprises 14 residues. Germline V lookup: CDR1 ENHRY, CDR2 SYGVKD. Unmatched junction bases numbered 9, after V lost 6 bases and J lost 5 bases. The CDR3 coding sequence is TGTGCCATCAGCGTTGCAGGGGGGAGAACTGAAGCTTTCTTT. The encoded protein is CAISVAGGRTEAFF.

The chain links TRBV6-5 to TRBJ2-1; 7 bases line up with TRBD1. CDR1 is MNHEY, CDR2 SVGAGI, per germline. This CDR3 region has 14 residues. V shed 7 bases and J 7 bases; nucleotides not matched to a gene: 10. The CDR3 is CASTPDRDINEQFF. CDR3 DNA sequence: TGTGCCAGCACTCCAGACAGGGATATTAATGAGCAGTTCTTC.

The gene calls are TRBV7-9 and TRBJ1-4, with 10 nucleotides matching TRBD1. J was trimmed by 13 bases and V by 5 bases; bases with no gene match: 13. The germline CDR1 and CDR2 sequences are SEHNR and FQNEAQ (reference sequence). There are 15 residues in the CDR3. In DNA form, the CDR3 reads TGTGCCAGCAGCCACCATCGGGACAGGGGATTTTCACTGTTTTTT. Amino acid sequence: CASSHHRDRGFSLFF. The full variable domain, completed using reference TRBV7-9 and TRBJ1-4, is DTGVSQNPRHKITKRGQNVTFRCDPISEHNRLYWYRQTLGQGPEFLTYFQNEAQLEKSRLLSDRFSAERPKGSFSTLEIQRTEQGDSAMYLCASSHHRDRGFSLFFGSGTQLSVL.

The chain has TRBV2 and TRBJ2-5; tentatively, D is TRBD1 (6 bases). The ends were cut back, 10 bases at V and 5 bases at J, with 11 bases in the middle. Germline CDR1 reads SNHLY; CDR2 reads FYNNEI. The CDR3 runs 11 residues. CDR3 DNA: TGTGCCACACAGGGCGGTGAGACCCAGTACTTC. Residues: CATQGGETQYF.